Sequencing of this TCR beta chain was carried out in a study of blood T cell repertoires in COVID-19. Study details: Researchers got acute and convalescent COVID-19 samples from the United States, Italy and Spain.

Authors' analysis steps: Counts of nucleated cells, estimated from reference gene primer amplification, were obtained. Method: immunoSEQ multiplex PCR; TCRdb's copy keeps in-frame clones and lacks some. That table is the source of V, J and clone size, and D and trimming were worked out from the DNA. The table lists roughly 310,000 clones, approximately 87% of them singletons. The germline gives CDR1 LNHDA, CDR2 SQIVND (reference sequence). Trimming shortened V by 4 bases and J by 3 bases, and 18 bases separated the two germline ends. CDR3 length equals 16 residues. The chain recombines TRBV19 with TRBJ1-2; D unclear. The clonotype was recovered from a woman between 50 and 59 years old with active or convalescent COVID-19. Sequencing was performed on peripheral blood. The DNA for the CDR3 is TGTGCCAGTAGTACAACCCAGAATCGGCAGGACTATGGCTACACCTTC. Translating gives CASSTTQNRQDYGYTF.